The 21 T cell receptor beta chains presented below share a single source sample, sequenced in a study of T cell responses to AZD1222 COVID-19 vaccine. Measured with immunoSEQ multiplex PCR; TCRdb has only the in-frame clones, and not every one. The repertoire holds about 140,000 clones, with 85% to 90% as singletons. The specimen was peripheral blood, collected 28 days after the second AZD1222 dose. Source of these receptors: an adult who received the AZD1222 COVID-19 vaccine.

Remarks on this clone: An end of the junction does not agree with germline; a read error may underlie this. This chain connects TRBV5-1 to TRBJ2-7; the D gene is possibly TRBD2 (6 bases). The CDR3 totals 12 residues. CDR1 is SGHRS, CDR2 YFSETQ, per germline. CDR3 DNA sequence: TGCGCCAGCAGCTTGGGCCGCACGGGACTCGCCTTC. Residues: CASSLGRTGLAF.

The chain has TRBV4-1 and TRBJ1-2, with a possible D match to TRBD1 (5 bases). The CDR3 loop spans 15 amino acids. Germline assignment: CDR1 MGHRA and CDR2 YSYEKL. V was shortened by 2 bases and J by 5 bases, with 15 bases between the two germline ends. CDR3 sequence reads: CASSQSPGGFYGYTF. The CDR3 region has the DNA TGCGCCAGCAGCCAATCCCCTGGGGGATTTTATGGCTACACCTTC.

The chain joins TRBV12-3 or TRBV12-4 to TRBJ2-1; maybe TRBD2 (5 bases). The ends were cut back, 5 bases at V and 7 bases at J, with 12 bases in the middle. The CDR3 is 13 amino acids. CDR3 coding DNA: TGTGCCAGCAGTGCCCATGGGGAGAATGAGCAGTTCTTC. Protein: CASSAHGENEQFF.

This clone was recorded once. The V call is TRBV18, the J call TRBJ2-5; D remains unclear. In germline, CDR1 is KGHSH, CDR2 LQKENI. The CDR3 is 11 amino acids. V was trimmed by 6 bases and J by 7 bases, leaving 9 bases between them. In DNA, the CDR3 is TGTGCCAGCTCCGAGGTCGGGACCCAGTACTTC. Translating gives CASSEVGTQYF.

A single count supports this clone. This sequence joins TRBV7-2 and TRBJ1-5, with 7 bases matching TRBD1. The CDR3 sequence is 13 residues long. Germline lookup yields CDR1 SGHTA and CDR2 FQGNSA. The trim removed 5 bases at V and 5 bases at J, leaving 3 bases unmatched. The CDR3 here is CASSRDRDQPQHF. The CDR3 region has the DNA TGTGCCAGCAGCAGAGACAGGGATCAGCCCCAGCATTTT.

The chain has TRBV7-8 and TRBJ1-2; 8 bases fit TRBD1. Trimming removed 4 bases from V and 8 bases from J; junction bases left unmatched: 6. This CDR3 region has 13 residues. CDR1 SGHVS and CDR2 FQNEAQ come from the germline V gene. CDR3: CASSSGQGRGYTF. CDR3 DNA sequence: TGTGCCAGCAGCTCAGGACAGGGCCGGGGCTACACCTTC.

This clone showed up just once. The chain joins TRBV6-1 to TRBJ2-3; TRBD1 aligns across 11 bases. CDR1 and CDR2 from the germline V gene are MNHNS and SASEGT. J was trimmed by 4 bases and V by 4 bases; bases with no gene match: 10. This CDR3 region has 17 residues. In nucleotides, the CDR3 is TGTGCCAGCAGTGGGAGGACAGGGGGCTCGGTGGCAGATACGCAGTATTTT. Protein product: CASSGRTGGSVADTQYF.

The chain is built from TRBV2 and TRBJ2-3; the D gene is possibly TRBD2 (5 bases). This CDR3 is built from 13 residues. The germline gives CDR1 SNHLY, CDR2 FYNNEI. V lost 4 bases and J lost 3, with 8 bases in between. The CDR3 DNA is TGTGCCAGCAGTGCGGGAAATACAGATACGCAGTATTTT. Residues: CASSAGNTDTQYF.

The chain uses TRBV11-2 and TRBJ2-7, with D uncertain. The CDR3 has 13 residues. The V gene's germline CDR1 is SGHAT and CDR2 FQNNGV. Trimming removed 5 bases from V and 2 bases from J, with 10 bases in between. CDR3 loop: CASSLTTAYEQYF. Written as DNA, the CDR3 is TGTGCCAGCAGCCTGACGACTGCCTACGAGCAGTACTTC.

The chain combines TRBV10-1 with TRBJ2-3; tentative D call: TRBD2 (5 bases). The CDR3 has 13 amino acids. Trimming pared 4 bases from V and 1 base from J, leaving 6 bases between. Germline V gene sequence: CDR1 WNHNN, CDR2 SYGVQD (reference sequence). The CDR3, as DNA: TGCGCCAGCAGTGGAGCGGGCACAGATACGCAGTATTTT. It encodes CASSGAGTDTQYF.

This chain links TRBV7-9 with TRBJ1-3; possible D gene TRBD1, 6 bases. This CDR3 region has 17 residues. Germline CDR1 SEHNR, CDR2 FQNEAQ (reference sequence). Trimming took off 5 bases at V and 6 bases at J, with 23 bases between the two ends. Written as DNA, the CDR3 is TGTGCCAGCAGCCCCTCCCCGGGGGCGACAAAGGAAAACACCATATATTTT. As protein: CASSPSPGATKENTIYF. The whole variable domain, filled in from reference TRBV7-9 and TRBJ1-3, reads DTGVSQNPRHKITKRGQNVTFRCDPISEHNRLYWYRQTLGQGPEFLTYFQNEAQLEKSRLLSDRFSAERPKGSFSTLEIQRTEQGDSAMYLCASSPSPGATKENTIYFGEGSWLTVV.

This chain uses TRBV10-1 with TRBJ1-1; D is uncertain. The germline V and J ends were trimmed by 3 bases and 3 bases, with 5 bases remaining between them. The CDR3 length is 12 residues. CDR1 and CDR2 from the germline V gene are WNHNN and SYGVQD (reference sequence). The CDR3 protein is CASSEGYTEAFF. The CDR3 bases are TGCGCCAGCAGTGAAGGCTACACTGAAGCTTTCTTT.

A note on this clone: At one end the junction does not follow the germline gene, possibly because of a read error. This rearrangement joins TRBV6-6 to TRBJ1-4; 7 positions agree with TRBD1. The CDR3 is 11 residues long. Germline loops: CDR1 MNHNY, CDR2 SVGAGI (reference sequence). The CDR3 DNA reads as TGTGCCAGCACCGCCGACAGGGTTCCTCACTTT. It is translated as CASTADRVPHF.

The rearrangement uses TRBV3-1 (or the pseudogene TRBV3-2) and TRBJ2-2; 11 bases match TRBD2. This CDR3 is 15 amino acids long. CDR1 and CDR2 from the germline V gene are LGHDT and YNNKEL (reference sequence). With V trimmed by 4 bases and J by 4 bases, 2 bases remained unmatched. The CDR3: CASSPLAGGTGELFF. The CDR3, as DNA: TGTGCCAGCAGCCCGCTAGCGGGGGGCACCGGGGAGCTGTTTTTT.

The gene calls are TRBV6-5 and TRBJ1-5; the match to TRBD1 covers 7 bases. The V gene's germline CDR1 is MNHEY and CDR2 SVGAGI. CDR3 length: 13 residues. Unmatched junction bases numbered 4, after V lost 8 bases and J lost 3 bases. CDR3 in DNA: TGTGCCAGCCTCGGGACAGCCAATCAGCCCCAGCATTTT. Translated, it gives CASLGTANQPQHF.

This chain connects TRBV11-3 to TRBJ2-1, with 14 nucleotides matching TRBD2. The V gene end was trimmed by 5 bases and the J gene end by 7 bases; junction bases not matched to a gene: 7. The germline V gene encodes CDR1 SGHNT and CDR2 YENEEA. The CDR3 is 16 amino acids. CDR3: CASSPSGTSGRNEQFF. In DNA, the CDR3 is TGTGCCAGCAGCCCTTCCGGGACTAGCGGGAGAAATGAGCAGTTCTTC. Drawing the rest from reference TRBV11-3 and TRBJ2-1, the complete variable domain is EAGVVQSPRYKIIEKKQPVAFWCNPISGHNTLYWYLQNLGQGPELLIRYENEEAVDDSQLPKDRFSAERLKGVDSTLKIQPAELGDSAVYLCASSPSGTSGRNEQFFGPGTRLTVL.

This chain uses TRBV9 with TRBJ1-4, with 7 nucleotides matching TRBD1. V trimming: 1 base; J trimming: 2 bases; junction bases outside the gene matches: 5. This CDR3 is built from 16 residues. Germline V CDR1 and CDR2: SGDLS, YYNGEE. CDR3 amino acids: CASSVRQGSTNEKLFF. CDR3 nucleotides: TGTGCCAGCAGCGTACGACAGGGTTCCACTAATGAAAAACTGTTTTTT.

This chain's CDR3 is CASSPNRQGKLETQYF. The DNA of the CDR3 is TGTGCCAGCTCACCGAATCGACAGGGGAAGTTGGAGACCCAGTACTTC. V usage is TRBV18 and J usage is TRBJ2-5; 8 nucleotides match TRBD1. This CDR3 is 16 amino acids long. V lost 3 bases, J lost 5 bases, and 11 bases stayed unmatched. Germline CDR1 is KGHSH and CDR2 is LQKENI.

The CDR3 is CASSLGKVTEAFF. CDR3 DNA sequence: TGTGCCAGCAGCTTAGGAAAGGTCACTGAAGCTTTCTTT. The J gene is TRBJ1-1, the V gene TRBV11-3; D remains ambiguous. The CDR3 extends over 13 amino acids. Per the germline V gene, CDR1 is SGHNT and CDR2 is YENEEA. Trimming left V 1 base short and J 4 bases short, with 7 bases between.

V and J are TRBV9 and TRBJ2-5; 7 bases fit TRBD1. This CDR3 is 16 amino acids long. V was clipped by 3 bases and J by 2 bases; unmatched bases: 10. Germline assignment: CDR1 SGDLS and CDR2 YYNGEE. The chain's CDR3 is CASSAQQTGPQETQYF. The CDR3 bases are TGTGCCAGCAGCGCCCAACAGACAGGGCCTCAAGAGACCCAGTACTTC.

J is TRBJ1-3 and V is TRBV14, with TRBD1 as a possible D gene (6 bases). Trimming cost V 4 bases and J 8 bases, with 15 bases left between them. This CDR3 comprises 14 residues. Germline CDR1 SGHDN, CDR2 FVKESK. The CDR3 DNA sequence: TGTGCCAGCAGCCCGAACAGGGTAGTGGACACCATATATTTT. Its protein is CASSPNRVVDTIYF. Full variable domain (rest looked up from reference TRBV14 and TRBJ1-3): EAGVTQFPSHSVIEKGQTVTLRCDPISGHDNLYWYRRVMGKEIKFLLHFVKESKQDESGMPNNRFLAERTGGTYSTLKVQPAELEDSGVYFCASSPNRVVDTIYFGEGSWLTVV.